A selection of T cell receptor beta chains follows, all from one sample in a study of cytomegalovirus exposure and HLA in healthy donors. Data came from immunoSEQ multiplex PCR; TCRdb stores just in-frame clones and leaves some out. Of 95,000 to 110,000 clones detected, around 80% appear once; the ten largest clones hold over 4.5%. Material: PBMCs. These receptors were taken from a woman younger than 30 in good health and CMV-seropositive. Both conserved end residues are part of each CDR3. Fields, in order: V gene, CDR3 protein.

>TRBV4-2
CASRYYYGEVSGYEQFF
>TRBV7-9
CASSVAETTSTEAFF
>TRBV25-1
CASRETGVNTEAFF
>TRBV9
CASSVGLGNQPQHF
>TRBV11-3
CASRLPPGTLNTF
>TRBV5-6
CASRVGRGIYEQYF
>TRBV9
CASSVEVRSAIHTGELFF
>TRBV20-1
CSAPTSNEQFF
>TRBV4-2
CASSQDNGGVQPQHF
>TRBV2
CAGSTSTNEQFF
>TRBV28
CASTLTSFTPTDTQYF
>TRBV28
CASSSRTRSPYEQYF
>TRBV5-1
CASRLGGAEAFF
>TRBV13
CASSLSGSGYNEQFF
>TRBV19
CASSGRGLNQPQHF
>TRBV2
CASSEDWRDRGQETQYF
>TRBV6-5
CASSYSGRGPGELFF
>TRBV6-5
CASSYHSGSSYEQYF
>TRBV5-1
CASSLPLAGPNEQFF
>TRBV6-1
CASSEQGRKGEAFF
>TRBV30
CAWSDSSYEQYF
>TRBV30
CAWRTSNTEAFF
>TRBV30
CAWIPLSGHEQFF
>TRBV6-1
CASSVASGAGRAQYF
>TRBV5-5
CASSPGQTNQPQHF
>TRBV29-1
CSVRQGVVDGYTF